This section outlines one TCR beta chain sequence together with its context. The data originate from a study of blood T cell repertoires in COVID-19. This table comes from immunoSEQ multiplex PCR, and its TCRdb copy is limited to in-frame clones, with some not included. The sample shows 180,000 or so clones, roughly 80% of them seen only once. Germline V gene sequence: CDR1 LNHDA, CDR2 SQIVND (reference sequence). V lost 5 bases, J lost 9 bases, and 9 bases stayed unmatched. This CDR3 has 16 amino acids. This sequence originates from a man between 45 and 60 years old who had recovered from COVID-19. This chain uses TRBV19 with TRBJ2-1, with TRBD2 identical over 14 bases. The specimen sequenced was PBMCs or T cells enriched from blood (not recorded which). CDR3 sequence: CASSARLAGGPGEQFF. The CDR3 nucleotides read TGTGCCAGTAGTGCGAGACTAGCGGGGGGGCCCGGTGAGCAGTTCTTC.